The 23 T cell receptor beta chains given below trace back to one sample, sequenced in a study of blood T cell repertoires in COVID-19. The table came from immunoSEQ multiplex PCR; TCRdb's copy has only in-frame clones and leaves some out. Among some 60,000 clones listed, 84% were seen once. Source material: peripheral blood. Receptor source: an elderly man with COVID-19, enrolled during active disease.

As concerns this clone: Other DNA sequences in the same sample also yield this CDR3. V usage is TRBV6-2 or TRBV6-3 and J usage is TRBJ2-2; TRBD2 matches 11 bases. From germline, CDR1 is MNHEY and CDR2 SVGEGT. Losses at the gene ends were 2 bases for V and 7 bases for J; bases not matched to a gene: 15. There are 19 residues in the CDR3. The CDR3 DNA sequence: TGTGCCAGCAGTTACGCGCGGCTAGCGGGAGGCGGCCGGGACGGGGAGCTGTTTTTT. It specifies CASSYARLAGGGRDGELFF.

The chain has TRBV15 and TRBJ1-2; no reliable D call. The CDR3 has 15 residues. In germline, CDR1 is LNHNV, CDR2 YYDKDF (reference sequence). V lost 0 bases, J lost 0 bases, and 8 bases lay in between. DNA for the CDR3: TGTGCCACCAGCAGAGACAGATCCACTAACTATGGCTACACCTTC. This gives the protein CATSRDRSTNYGYTF.

This chain connects TRBV4-3 to TRBJ2-3; D might be TRBD2 (6 bases). Germline loops: CDR1 LGHNA, CDR2 YSLEER. This CDR3 spans 14 amino acids. Deletions cut 4 bases from V and 4 bases from J, with 12 bases between. This CDR3 reads CASSLQGGSDTQYF. The CDR3 DNA reads as TGCGCCAGCAGCCTGCAGGGAGGTTCAGATACGCAGTATTTT.

The chain links TRBV18 to TRBJ2-6; 10 bases line up with TRBD1. The V and J ends lost 3 bases and 2 bases, in that order; junction bases with no gene match: 4. Germline lookup yields CDR1 KGHSH and CDR2 LQKENI. The CDR3 contains 17 residues. CDR3 nucleotide sequence: TGTGCCAGCTCACCGACCGGGACAGGGGCTGGGGCCAACGTCCTGACTTTC. Its translation: CASSPTGTGAGANVLTF. Supplemented by reference TRBV18 and TRBJ2-6, the full variable domain reads NAGVMQNPRHLVRRRGQEARLRCSPMKGHSHVYWYRQLPEEGLKFMVYLQKENIIDESGMPKERFSAEFPKEGPSILRIQQVVRGDSAAYFCASSPTGTGAGANVLTFGAGSRLTVL.

This chain links TRBV7-9 with TRBJ1-2; D possibly corresponds to TRBD1 (5 bases). The V gene's germline CDR1 is SEHNR and CDR2 FQNEAQ (reference sequence). Trimming cost V 4 bases and J 4 bases, with 22 bases left between them. The CDR3 has 17 residues. The CDR3 nucleotides are TGTGCCAGCAGCTCGGGGGTGGGTCAGGACCCACTCTATGGCTACACCTTC. It translates to CASSSGVGQDPLYGYTF.

The V and J genes are TRBV2 and TRBJ2-3; D is ambiguous. Germline values: CDR1 SNHLY, CDR2 FYNNEI. Trimming left V 5 bases short and J 6 bases short, with 9 bases between. The CDR3 is made up of 12 amino acids. The CDR3 is CASSPAGDTQYF. CDR3 nucleotide sequence: TGTGCCAGCAGTCCCGCCGGGGATACGCAGTATTTT.

V gene TRBV7-9 combines with J gene TRBJ2-7; D is perhaps TRBD1 (6 bases). The CDR3 length is 14 residues. The germline V and J ends were trimmed by 7 bases and 3 bases, with 16 bases remaining between them. Germline CDR1 reads SEHNR; CDR2 reads FQNEAQ (reference sequence). CDR3 DNA sequence: TGTGCCAGCACCAGAACAGGGTCCGGCTACGAGCAGTACTTC. Translated, it gives CASTRTGSGYEQYF.

This clone was detected once. The V gene is TRBV30, the J gene TRBJ1-3; possible D gene TRBD1, 5 bases. Germline assignment: CDR1 GTSNPN and CDR2 SVGIG (reference sequence). The CDR3 runs to 14 residues. The germline V and J ends were trimmed by 3 bases and 2 bases, with 11 bases remaining between them. The CDR3 bases are TGTGCCTGGAGGGCCCCGGGGGCTGGAAACACCATATATTTT. It codes for CAWRAPGAGNTIYF.

This rearrangement joins TRBV5-1 to TRBJ1-2; TRBD1 agrees at 11 bases. The CDR3 runs to 14 residues. The germline CDR1 and CDR2 sequences are SGHRS and YFSETQ. V lost 4 bases, J lost 4 bases, and 3 bases stayed unmatched. The CDR3 spells CASSPGQGGYGYTF. The DNA for the CDR3 is TGCGCCAGCAGCCCGGGACAGGGGGGCTATGGCTACACCTTC.

This chain links TRBV11-2 with TRBJ2-7; D gene unclear. Germline CDR1 SGHAT, CDR2 FQNNGV. V was shortened by 1 base and J by 2 bases, with 3 bases between the two germline ends. The CDR3 extends over 12 amino acids. CDR3 DNA sequence: TGTGCCAGCAGCTTAGTTACCTACGAGCAGTACGTC. It is translated as CASSLVTYEQYV.

This chain joins TRBV5-5 and TRBJ1-1; D remains ambiguous. V lost 0 bases to trimming and J lost 0 bases, with 15 bases between them. Germline V gene lookup returns CDR1 SGHKS and CDR2 YYEKEE (reference sequence). The CDR3 extends over 17 amino acids. In DNA form, the CDR3 reads TGTGCCAGCAGCTTGGAAGGCGGAACCCGGGTGAACACTGAAGCTTTCTTT. As protein: CASSLEGGTRVNTEAFF.

The chain recombines TRBV30 with TRBJ1-5, with D unclear. Germline V gives CDR1 GTSNPN, CDR2 SVGIG (reference sequence). V was cut by 3 bases and J by 1 base, with 7 bases left in between. The length of the CDR3 is 13 residues. The CDR3 protein is CAWREDSNQPQHF. CDR3 coding DNA: TGTGCCTGGAGGGAGGACAGCAATCAGCCCCAGCATTTT.

This clone came up once. The V gene is TRBV19, the J gene TRBJ1-1; tentatively, D is TRBD1 (6 bases). The CDR3 sequence is 14 residues long. Deletions cut 5 bases from V and 0 bases from J, with 10 bases between. Germline CDR1 LNHDA, CDR2 SQIVND (reference sequence). The CDR3 region is CASSVDRLNTEAFF. DNA for the CDR3: TGTGCCAGTAGTGTCGACAGGCTGAACACTGAAGCTTTCTTT. Full variable domain (missing parts from reference TRBV19 and TRBJ1-1): DGGITQSPKYLFRKEGQNVTLSCEQNLNHDAMYWYRQDPGQGLRLIYYSQIVNDFQKGDIAEGYSVSREKKESFPLTVTSAQKNPTAFYLCASSVDRLNTEAFFGQGTRLTVV.

The chain employs TRBV27 and TRBJ1-5; TRBD1 might be the D (6 bases). Germline CDR1 and CDR2: MNHEY and SMNVEV (reference sequence). The V end lost 7 bases, the J end lost 6 bases, and 19 bases lay between the germline ends. The CDR3 has 15 amino acids. DNA of the CDR3: TGTGCCAGCACCCCTCAGGCAGGGGTTGGTCAGCCCCAGCATTTT. Translated: CASTPQAGVGQPQHF.

The V and J genes are TRBV3-1 (or the pseudogene TRBV3-2) and TRBJ2-3, with 10 bases fitting TRBD2. V was clipped by 1 base and J by 6 bases; unmatched bases: 7. The CDR3 loop spans 16 amino acids. From germline, CDR1 is LGHDT and CDR2 YNNKEL (reference sequence). CDR3 nucleotide sequence: TGTGCCAGCAGCCAAGGGACCGGGACTAGCGCCGATACGCAGTATTTT. The encoded protein is CASSQGTGTSADTQYF.

This CDR3 is CASSEFSSNTEAFF. The CDR3 DNA is TGTGCCAGCAGTGAATTCTCGTCGAACACTGAAGCTTTCTTT. The gene calls are TRBV6-1 and TRBJ1-1; D unclear. This CDR3 has 14 amino acids. Germline loops: CDR1 MNHNS, CDR2 SASEGT. V was shortened by 2 bases and J by 1 base, with 8 bases between the two germline ends.

V is TRBV19 and J is TRBJ2-5, with D possibly matching TRBD1 (6 bases). The CDR3 is made up of 15 amino acids. Germline CDR1 and CDR2: LNHDA and SQIVND (reference sequence). The V and J ends lost 5 bases and 5 bases respectively, with 18 bases between them. The CDR3 here is CASSSPTGLGETQYF. Here the CDR3 DNA reads TGTGCCAGTAGTTCGCCGACAGGCTTGGGGGAGACCCAGTACTTC.

The V gene is TRBV27, the J gene TRBJ1-2, with 8 bases fitting TRBD1. J gave up 0 bases and V 2 bases, and 5 bases lay outside the gene matches. Germline assignment: CDR1 MNHEY and CDR2 SMNVEV (reference sequence). The CDR3 totals 16 residues. The CDR3 region is CASSLTPTGANYGYTF. CDR3 nucleotide sequence: TGTGCCAGCAGTTTAACGCCGACAGGGGCTAACTATGGCTACACCTTC.

The chain recombines TRBV6-1 with TRBJ2-3, with TRBD2 as a possible D gene (6 bases). Germline CDR1 is MNHNS and CDR2 is SASEGT. The CDR3 extends over 16 amino acids. The germline V and J ends were trimmed by 4 bases and 0 bases, with 14 bases remaining between them. The CDR3 DNA follows: TGTGCCAGCAGTGTCCTTTGGGGGGAGAGCACAGATACGCAGTATTTT. It specifies CASSVLWGESTDTQYF.

This chain connects TRBV7-9 to TRBJ1-2; the match to TRBD1 covers 8 bases. With V trimmed by 5 bases and J by 8 bases, 13 bases remained unmatched. Germline V lookup: CDR1 SEHNR, CDR2 FQNEAQ (reference sequence). The CDR3 has 15 amino acids. The CDR3 reads CASSAWTGISEGYTF. In DNA, the CDR3 is TGTGCCAGCAGCGCTTGGACAGGGATTTCTGAGGGCTACACCTTC. The full variable domain, completed using reference TRBV7-9 and TRBJ1-2, is DTGVSQNPRHKITKRGQNVTFRCDPISEHNRLYWYRQTLGQGPEFLTYFQNEAQLEKSRLLSDRFSAERPKGSFSTLEIQRTEQGDSAMYLCASSAWTGISEGYTFGSGTRLTVV.

This clone has only one observation. The chain links TRBV3-1 (or the pseudogene TRBV3-2) to TRBJ1-1, with 7 bases matching TRBD1. Germline-derived CDR1 and CDR2 are LGHDT and YNNKEL (reference sequence). V shed 0 bases and J 4 bases; nucleotides not matched to a gene: 8. The CDR3 totals 16 residues. The CDR3 reads CASSQEGQGVGTEAFF. In DNA, the CDR3 is TGTGCCAGCAGCCAAGAGGGGCAGGGGGTGGGCACTGAAGCTTTCTTT.

The chain couples TRBV5-5 to TRBJ1-1; no clear D gene. The CDR3 length is 15 residues. V lost 4 bases and J lost 3, with 16 bases in between. Per germline, CDR1 SGHKS and CDR2 YYEKEE (reference sequence). The CDR3 DNA reads as TGTGCCAGCAGCGCCGGGGAGGGATGGCACACTGAAGCTTTCTTT. Translation: CASSAGEGWHTEAFF. The variable domain in full, completed from reference TRBV5-5 and TRBJ1-1, reads DAGVTQSPTHLIKTRGQQVTLRCSPISGHKSVSWYQQVLGQGPQFIFQYYEKEERGRGNFPDRFSARQFPNYSSELNVNALLLGDSALYLCASSAGEGWHTEAFFGQGTRLTVV.

The CDR3 DNA reads as TGTGCCAGCAGTTACTCCGGCAGGGGAGTCTCGGGCACCGGGGAGCTGTTTTTT. Protein product: CASSYSGRGVSGTGELFF. The chain joins TRBV6-2 or TRBV6-3 to TRBJ2-2; TRBD1 is a possible D gene (6 bases). V gave up 0 bases and J gave up 4 bases, with 18 bases separating them. This CDR3 is built from 18 residues. Germline V lookup: CDR1 MNHEY, CDR2 SVGEGT.